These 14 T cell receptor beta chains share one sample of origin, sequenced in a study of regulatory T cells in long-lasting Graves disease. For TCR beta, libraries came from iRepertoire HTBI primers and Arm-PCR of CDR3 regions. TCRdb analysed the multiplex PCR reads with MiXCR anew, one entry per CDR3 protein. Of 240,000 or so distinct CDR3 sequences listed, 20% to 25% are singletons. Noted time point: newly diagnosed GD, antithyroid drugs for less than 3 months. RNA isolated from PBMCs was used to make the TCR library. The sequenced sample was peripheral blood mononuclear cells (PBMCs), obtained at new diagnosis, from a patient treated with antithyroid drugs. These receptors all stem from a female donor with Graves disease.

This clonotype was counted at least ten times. The CDR3 is CAISEQGLQNIQYF. The CDR3 DNA is TGTGCCATCAGTGAGCAGGGGCTCCAAAACATTCAGTACTTC. The genes are TRBV10-3 and TRBJ2-4; D possibly corresponds to TRBD1 (6 bases). Trimming took 2 bases from V and 5 from J, leaving 10 bases between them. This CDR3 contains 14 residues. The germline V gene encodes CDR1 ENHRY and CDR2 SYGVKD.

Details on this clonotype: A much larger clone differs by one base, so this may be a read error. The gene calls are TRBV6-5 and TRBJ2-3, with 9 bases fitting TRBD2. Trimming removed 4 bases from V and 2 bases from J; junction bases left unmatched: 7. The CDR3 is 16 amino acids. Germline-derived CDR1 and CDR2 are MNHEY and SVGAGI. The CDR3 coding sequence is TGTGCCAGCAGTTGCACTGAGCGGGGGGCCACAGATACGCAGTATTTT. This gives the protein CASSCTERGATDTQYF.

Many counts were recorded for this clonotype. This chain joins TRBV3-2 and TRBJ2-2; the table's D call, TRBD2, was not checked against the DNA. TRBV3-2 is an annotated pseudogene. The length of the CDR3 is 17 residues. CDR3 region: CASSQVPSGGWTGELFF. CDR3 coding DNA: TGTGCCAGCAGCCAAGTTCCTAGCGGGGGGTGGACCGGGGAGCTGTTTTTT.

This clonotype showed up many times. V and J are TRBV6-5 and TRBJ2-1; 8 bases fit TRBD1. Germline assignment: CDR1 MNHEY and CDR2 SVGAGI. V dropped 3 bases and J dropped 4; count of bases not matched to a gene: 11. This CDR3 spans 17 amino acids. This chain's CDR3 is CASSYQGAADPYNEQFF. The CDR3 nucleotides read TGTGCCAGCAGTTATCAGGGGGCCGCCGACCCTTACAATGAGCAGTTCTTC.

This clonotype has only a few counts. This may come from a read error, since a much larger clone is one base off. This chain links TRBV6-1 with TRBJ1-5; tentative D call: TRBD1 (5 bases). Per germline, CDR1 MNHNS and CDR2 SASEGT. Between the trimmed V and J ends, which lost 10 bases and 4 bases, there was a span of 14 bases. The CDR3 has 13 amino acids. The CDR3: CANRQGLNQPQHF. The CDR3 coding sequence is TGTGCCAACAGGCAGGGACTGAATCAGCCCCAGCATTTT.

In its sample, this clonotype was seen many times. The CDR3 reads CASSRQGAAGNQPQHF. CDR3 bases: TGTGCCAGCAGTAGACAGGGGGCCGCTGGCAATCAGCCCCAGCATTTT. The rearrangement joins TRBV6-1 to TRBJ1-5; 10 bases are a match to TRBD1. Germline assignment: CDR1 MNHNS and CDR2 SASEGT. The CDR3 spans 16 residues. Trimming at V came to 5 bases and at J to 2 bases, leaving 6 bases not matched to a gene.

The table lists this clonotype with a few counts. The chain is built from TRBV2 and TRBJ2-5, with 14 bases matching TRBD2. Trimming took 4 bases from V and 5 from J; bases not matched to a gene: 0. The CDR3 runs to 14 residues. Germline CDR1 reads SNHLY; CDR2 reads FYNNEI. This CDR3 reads CASSGTSGGETQYF. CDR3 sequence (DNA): TGTGCCAGCAGTGGGACTAGCGGGGGGGAGACCCAGTACTTC.

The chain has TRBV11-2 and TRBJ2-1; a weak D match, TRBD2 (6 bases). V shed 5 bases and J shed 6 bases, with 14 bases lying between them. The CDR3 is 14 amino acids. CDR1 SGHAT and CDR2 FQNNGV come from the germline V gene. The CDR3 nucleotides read TGTGCCAGCAGCCACGCTCATAGCGGCAATGAGCAGTTCTTC. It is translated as CASSHAHSGNEQFF. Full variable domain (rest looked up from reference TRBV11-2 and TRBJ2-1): EAGVAQSPRYKIIEKRQSVAFWCNPISGHATLYWYQQILGQGPKLLIQFQNNGVVDDSQLPKDRFSAERLKGVDSTLKIQPAKLEDSAVYLCASSHAHSGNEQFFGPGTRLTVL.

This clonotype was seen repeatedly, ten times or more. The CDR3 nucleotides are TGTGCCAGCAGTTACGTACAGGGGGTCAACTATGGCTACACCTTC. Amino acids: CASSYVQGVNYGYTF. This chain joins TRBV6-2 or TRBV6-3 and TRBJ1-2; 8 nucleotides line up with TRBD1. This CDR3 spans 15 amino acids. Unmatched junction bases numbered 4, after V lost 2 bases and J lost 2 bases. Germline V lookup: CDR1 MNHEY, CDR2 SVGEGT.

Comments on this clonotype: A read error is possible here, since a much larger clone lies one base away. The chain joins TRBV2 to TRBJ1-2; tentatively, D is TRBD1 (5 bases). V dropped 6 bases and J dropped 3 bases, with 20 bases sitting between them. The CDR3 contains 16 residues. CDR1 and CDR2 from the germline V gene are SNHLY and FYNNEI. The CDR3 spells CASSPPRAGKDYGYTF. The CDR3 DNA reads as TGTGCCAGCAGCCCGCCCCGAGCAGGGAAGGACTATGGCTACACCTTC.

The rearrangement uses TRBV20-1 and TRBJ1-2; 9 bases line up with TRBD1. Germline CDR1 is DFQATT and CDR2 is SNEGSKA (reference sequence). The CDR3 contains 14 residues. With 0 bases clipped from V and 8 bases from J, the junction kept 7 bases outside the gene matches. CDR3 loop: CSAREPGTGFGYTF. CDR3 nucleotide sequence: TGCAGTGCTAGAGAACCCGGGACAGGGTTCGGCTACACCTTC.

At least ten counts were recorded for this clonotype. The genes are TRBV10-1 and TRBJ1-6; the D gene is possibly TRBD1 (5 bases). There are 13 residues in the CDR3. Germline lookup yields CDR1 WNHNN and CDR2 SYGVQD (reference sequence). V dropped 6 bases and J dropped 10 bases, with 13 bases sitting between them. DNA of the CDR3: TGCGCCAGCAGAAGGGACCGCGCGTCACCCCTCCACTTT. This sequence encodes CASRRDRASPLHF.

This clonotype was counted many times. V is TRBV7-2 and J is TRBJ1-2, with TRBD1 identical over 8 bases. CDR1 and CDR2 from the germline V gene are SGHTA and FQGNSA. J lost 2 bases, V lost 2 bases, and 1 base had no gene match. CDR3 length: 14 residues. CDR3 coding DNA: TGTGCCAGCAGCTTAAACAGGGGGAACTATGGCTACACCTTC. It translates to CASSLNRGNYGYTF.

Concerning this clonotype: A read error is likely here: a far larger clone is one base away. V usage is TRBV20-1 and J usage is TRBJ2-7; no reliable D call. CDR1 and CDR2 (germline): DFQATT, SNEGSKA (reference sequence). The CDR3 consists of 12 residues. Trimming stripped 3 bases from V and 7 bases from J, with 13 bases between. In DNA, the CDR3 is TGCAGTGCTAGGTTGGATAACAATGAGCAGTACTTC. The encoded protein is CSARLDNNEQYF.